These 14 T cell receptor beta chains share one sample of origin, sequenced in a study of cytotoxic CD8 clonotypes in ibrutinib-treated CLL. Sequencing used immunoSEQ multiplex PCR; TCRdb keeps in-frame clones, though not all of them. The sample carries 70,000 to 80,000 clones, around 82% recorded once. Sequenced material: PBMCs, taken at disease progression, from a patient treated with ibrutinib. Source of these receptors: a human donor with chronic lymphocytic leukemia.

The chain carries TRBV7-9 and TRBJ1-1, with D perhaps TRBD1 (5 bases). Germline V gives CDR1 SEHNR, CDR2 FQNEAQ (reference sequence). This CDR3 comprises 15 residues. V shed 1 base and J shed 2 bases, with 11 bases lying between them. In nucleotides, the CDR3 is TGTGCCAGCAGCTTAGGTGCCGGGGCAAACACTGAAGCTTTCTTT. Its translation is CASSLGAGANTEAFF.

This clone appeared once. This chain uses TRBV6-1 with TRBJ1-2; D is ambiguous. This CDR3 has 13 residues. V lost 8 bases, J lost 5 bases, and 15 bases lay in between. Germline CDR1 MNHNS, CDR2 SASEGT. CDR3 coding DNA: TGTGCCAGCTCACGGGAAGGATGGTATGGCTACACCTTC. Protein sequence: CASSREGWYGYTF.

The chain carries TRBV7-9 and TRBJ2-7; 8 nucleotides align to TRBD2. With 4 bases clipped from V and 5 bases from J, the junction kept 10 bases outside the gene matches. Looked up from germline, CDR1 is SEHNR and CDR2 is FQNEAQ (reference sequence). The CDR3 covers 15 residues. This CDR3 is CASSYIRGGFHEQYF. CDR3 coding DNA: TGTGCCAGCAGCTATATACGGGGGGGATTCCACGAGCAGTACTTC.

The CDR3 DNA is TGTGCCAGCAGCTCCTCAGGGAAGTACAATGAGCAGTTCTTC. Translated: CASSSSGKYNEQFF. The rearrangement uses TRBV5-4 and TRBJ2-1; the D gene is possibly TRBD1 (5 bases). Germline values: CDR1 SGHNT, CDR2 YYREEE (reference sequence). Trimming shortened V by 3 bases and J by 4 bases, and 11 bases separated the two germline ends. The CDR3 totals 14 residues.

The chain employs TRBV28 and TRBJ1-2; 9 positions match TRBD1. With 6 bases clipped from V and 4 bases from J, the junction kept 3 bases outside the gene matches. The germline V gene encodes CDR1 MDHEN and CDR2 SYDVKM. The CDR3 has 13 residues. The CDR3 DNA is TGTGCCAGCAGGGGACAGGGTTCCTATGGCTACACCTTC. It yields the protein CASRGQGSYGYTF.

This clone turned up a few times. The V gene is TRBV11-2, the J gene TRBJ1-1, with 7 bases lining up with TRBD1. Unmatched junction bases numbered 7, after V lost 1 base and J lost 11 bases. From germline, CDR1 is SGHAT and CDR2 FQNNGV. CDR3 size: 13 residues. For the CDR3, the DNA is TGTGCCAGCAGCTTAGCCCTAACAGGGGAGGCTTTCTTT. Its translation: CASSLALTGEAFF.

In nucleotides, the CDR3 is TGTGCCAGCTGGCCTGCTAGCGACTCTGGAAACACCATATATTTT. Amino acids: CASWPASDSGNTIYF. This chain joins TRBV6-1 and TRBJ1-3; D remains ambiguous. V was trimmed by 8 bases and J by 0 bases, leaving 14 bases between them. CDR3 length: 15 residues. CDR1 and CDR2 from the germline V gene are MNHNS and SASEGT.

This clone was seen only once. CDR3 coding DNA: TGTGCCAGCAGCGTAGGGGGGACAGTCACCCCGAACACTGAAGCTTTCTTT. This codes for CASSVGGTVTPNTEAFF. This chain uses TRBV9 with TRBJ1-1; 7 bases fit TRBD1. Germline V gene lookup returns CDR1 SGDLS and CDR2 YYNGEE. CDR3 length: 17 residues. V lost 0 bases, J lost 1 base, and 9 bases stayed unmatched.

The chain uses TRBV27 and TRBJ1-2; 7 nucleotides line up with TRBD1. The junction had 3 bases not matched to a gene; V was cut back by 2 bases and J by 3 bases. The germline V gene encodes CDR1 MNHEY and CDR2 SMNVEV (reference sequence). The CDR3 length is 14 residues. Here the CDR3 DNA reads TGTGCCAGCAGTTTAAGGGACAGTCACTATGGCTACACCTTC. It translates to CASSLRDSHYGYTF.

This chain connects TRBV6-6 to TRBJ1-4; no clear D gene. With 0 bases removed from V and 6 bases from J, the gap between germline ends came to 14 bases. CDR3 length: 16 residues. CDR1 is MNHNY, CDR2 SVGAGI, per germline (reference sequence). The CDR3 nucleotides are TGTGCCAGCAGTTACTCCGGACTGGGAGGTTATGAAAAACTGTTTTTT. It yields the protein CASSYSGLGGYEKLFF.

This clone showed up just a few times. The chain joins TRBV30 to TRBJ1-1; D unclear. V was shortened by 5 bases and J by 3 bases, with 10 bases between the two germline ends. The germline CDR1 and CDR2 sequences are GTSNPN and SVGIG (reference sequence). The CDR3 spans 12 residues. The CDR3 bases are TGTGCCTGGGGTGGGTCGTACACTGAAGCTTTCTTT. Residues: CAWGGSYTEAFF.

The J gene is TRBJ1-6, the V gene TRBV27; D is ambiguous. Germline V gene sequence: CDR1 MNHEY, CDR2 SMNVEV (reference sequence). V lost 2 bases, J lost 12 bases, and 14 bases lay in between. The CDR3 is 14 amino acids. CDR3 nucleotide sequence: TGTGCCAGCAGTTTAAAGGCCAGACCGAAACCCCTCCACTTT. Protein: CASSLKARPKPLHF.

The chain uses TRBV4-1 and TRBJ2-1, with TRBD2 as a possible D gene (5 bases). The germline gives CDR1 MGHRA, CDR2 YSYEKL. The CDR3 length is 17 residues. With 0 bases removed from V and 10 bases from J, the gap between germline ends came to 22 bases. CDR3 DNA sequence: TGCGCCAGCAGCCAAGAAAGTCGGGCTAGCCTCAGGAAGGAGCAGTTCTTC. It is translated as CASSQESRASLRKEQFF.

This clone was recorded a few times. The rearrangement joins TRBV10-1 to TRBJ2-3; 7 bases line up with TRBD2. The CDR3 is made up of 14 amino acids. The V and J ends lost 3 bases and 4 bases, in that order; junction bases with no gene match: 4. Germline values: CDR1 WNHNN, CDR2 SYGVQD (reference sequence). The CDR3 coding sequence is TGCGCCAGCAGTGACGGGGGGTTGGCAGATACGCAGTATTTT. This codes for CASSDGGLADTQYF.